Listed below are T cell receptor beta chains from one sample, sequenced in a study of T cell changes during pregnancy in multiple sclerosis. The data were produced by immunoSEQ multiplex PCR, yet TCRdb's version contains in-frame clones alone and is incomplete. The table lists some 27,000 clones, roughly 90% of them singletons. The source material was CD4+ T cells from peripheral blood mononuclear cells, sampled in the first trimester of pregnancy. The receptor source for this set is a female donor in good health, enrolled as a control in a pregnancy study. CDR3s include the opening cysteine and the closing phenylalanine or tryptophan. The D gene is left open where the match is weak. Only part of the rows carry a size: once, few, many, or a class if the clone is expanded.

D gene	V gene	clone size	J gene	CDR3 protein	CDR3 DNA
NA	TRBV6-1	NA	TRBJ2-3	CASTRTYTDTQYF	TGTGCCAGCACCAGGACTTACACAGATACGCAGTATTTT
TRBD2	TRBV7-2	NA	TRBJ2-3	CASSWTSDFRDTQYF	TGTGCCAGCAGCTGGACTAGCGATTTTAGGGATACGCAGTATTTT
NA	TRBV7-6	NA	TRBJ2-1	CASSPDYSSYNEQFF	TGTGCCAGCAGCCCGGACTATAGCTCCTACAATGAGCAGTTCTTC
NA	TRBV19	NA	TRBJ1-5	CASSIEAGMGQPQHF	TGTGCCAGTAGTATAGAAGCAGGGATGGGTCAGCCCCAGCATTTT
TRBD2	TRBV15	NA	TRBJ2-7	CATSRERHRLAGNEQYF	TGTGCCACCAGCAGAGAAAGACATCGACTAGCGGGTAACGAGCAGTACTTC
TRBD1	TRBV2	few	TRBJ2-7	CASRIRTGPSYEQYF	TGTGCCAGCAGGATCCGGACAGGGCCCTCCTACGAGCAGTACTTC
NA	TRBV6-5	NA	TRBJ1-1	CASSPSWGVGAEAFF	TGTGCCAGCAGTCCAAGTTGGGGGGTGGGGGCTGAAGCTTTCTTT
NA	TRBV6-1	NA	TRBJ1-2	CASNPQTGQFYGYTF	TGTGCCAGCAATCCCCAGACAGGCCAATTCTATGGCTACACCTTC
TRBD1	TRBV19	NA	TRBJ2-6	CASSPRQGARPSGANVLTF	TGTGCCAGTAGTCCCCGACAGGGGGCGCGTCCCTCTGGGGCCAACGTCCTGACTTTC
TRBD2	TRBV9	NA	TRBJ2-1	CASSKWTSGGRTLGNEQFF	TGTGCCAGCAGCAAATGGACTAGCGGGGGCAGGACCCTGGGCAATGAGCAGTTCTTC
NA	TRBV18	NA	TRBJ2-3	CASSLVGDLDTQYF	TGTGCCAGCTCACTAGTAGGGGATCTGGATACGCAGTATTTT
NA	TRBV12-1	NA	TRBJ2-7	CASSSGPLRGYEQYF	TGTGCCAGCAGCTCCGGACCCTTGAGGGGGTACGAGCAGTACTTC
NA	TRBV11-2	once	TRBJ2-7	CASSLDFAYEQYF	TGTGCCAGCAGCTTAGATTTCGCCTACGAGCAGTACTTC
TRBD2	TRBV29-1	NA	TRBJ2-2	CSVDRDSGRAGELFF	TGCAGCGTTGATAGGGATAGCGGGAGGGCCGGGGAGCTGTTTTTT
NA	TRBV18	few	TRBJ2-5	CASSTGQGSQETQYF	TGTGCCAGCTCAACGGGCCAGGGGTCCCAAGAGACCCAGTACTTC
NA	TRBV7-3	NA	TRBJ1-1	CASSLRGDTEAFF	TGTGCCAGCAGCTTAAGGGGGGATACTGAAGCTTTCTTT
TRBD2	TRBV5-4	NA	TRBJ2-3	CASSTRLAGTDTQYF	TGTGCCAGCAGCACGAGACTAGCGGGGACAGATACGCAGTATTTT
NA	TRBV19	once	TRBJ1-4	CASSRVATNEKLFF	TGTGCCAGTAGTAGAGTTGCAACTAATGAAAAACTGTTTTTT
TRBD2	TRBV10-3	NA	TRBJ2-1	CASLADTYNEQFF	TGTGCTAGTCTAGCGGATACCTACAATGAGCAGTTCTTC
NA	TRBV9	NA	TRBJ2-5	CASSVEGQQETQYF	TGTGCCAGCAGCGTAGAAGGACAACAAGAGACCCAGTACTTC
TRBD2	TRBV7-6	few	TRBJ2-1	CASSLAASGHNEQFF	TGTGCCAGCAGCTTAGCGGCTAGCGGTCACAATGAGCAGTTCTTC
NA	TRBV5-1	NA	TRBJ2-1	CASSLAPTATYNEQFF	TGCGCCAGCAGCCTTGCACCGACAGCCACCTACAATGAGCAGTTCTTC
TRBD1	TRBV18	NA	TRBJ1-1	CASSLQGAEAFF	TGTGCCAGCTCCCTTCAGGGGGCTGAAGCTTTCTTT
TRBD2	TRBV29-1	NA	TRBJ2-5	CSVQALLLAGEDRETQYF	TGCAGCGTTCAGGCTCTACTACTAGCGGGGGAGGACAGAGAGACCCAGTACTTC
TRBD2	TRBV4-3	NA	TRBJ2-3	CASSPTYTGLAGRDTQYF	TGCGCCAGCAGCCCGACCTATACGGGACTAGCGGGACGAGATACGCAGTATTTT
TRBD1	TRBV2	NA	TRBJ1-2	CASRETGNDNYGYTF	TGTGCCAGCAGAGAGACAGGGAATGATAACTATGGCTACACCTTC
TRBD1	TRBV28	NA	TRBJ1-1	CASSPQATGAAFF	TGTGCCAGCAGTCCCCAAGCGACAGGGGCAGCTTTCTTT
TRBD2	TRBV7-9	NA	TRBJ2-3	CASSPPGTSGRSDTQYF	TGTGCCAGCAGCCCCCCGGGGACTAGCGGGCGGTCCGATACGCAGTATTTT
TRBD1	TRBV7-9	NA	TRBJ1-2	CASSPLGQVYGYTF	TGTGCCAGCAGTCCCCTAGGACAGGTCTATGGCTACACCTTC
NA	TRBV27	once	TRBJ2-2	CASSYTFTGELFF	TGTGCCAGCAGTTACACGTTCACCGGGGAGCTGTTTTTT
TRBD2	TRBV7-3	NA	TRBJ2-1	CASGGGPHEQFF	TGTGCCAGCGGGGGAGGGCCGCATGAGCAGTTCTTC
NA	TRBV2	NA	TRBJ1-5	CASRGATGQPQHF	TGTGCCAGCAGGGGAGCGACGGGGCAGCCCCAGCATTTT
NA	TRBV5-5	NA	TRBJ1-1	CASSFSGIGTEAFF	TGTGCCAGCAGCTTCTCCGGGATCGGCACTGAAGCTTTCTTT
TRBD2	TRBV28	NA	TRBJ2-7	CASNKPGTGRGSGYEQYF	TGTGCCAGCAATAAACCCGGAACAGGCCGTGGTAGCGGGTACGAGCAGTACTTC
NA	TRBV13	NA	TRBJ2-3	CASSLRGPDTQYF	TGTGCCAGCAGCTTACGGGGTCCCGATACGCAGTATTTT
NA	TRBV6-1	NA	TRBJ1-5	CASSVYPDRGNQPQHF	TGTGCCAGCAGTGTCTATCCGGACAGAGGCAATCAGCCCCAGCATTTT
NA	TRBV7-9	NA	TRBJ1-1	CASSLLVAEAFF	TGTGCCAGCAGCCTTTTAGTGGCTGAAGCTTTCTTT
TRBD2	TRBV19	NA	TRBJ2-1	CASRGREWSEQFF	TGTGCCAGTAGGGGGAGGGAATGGAGTGAGCAGTTCTTC
NA	TRBV25-1	NA	TRBJ2-1	CASSGPGDYNEQFF	TGTGCCAGCAGCGGTCCCGGGGATTACAATGAGCAGTTCTTC
NA	TRBV7-3	few	TRBJ1-1	CASSFRMNTEAFF	TGTGCCAGCAGCTTTCGTATGAACACTGAAGCTTTCTTT
NA	TRBV20-1	NA	TRBJ2-1	CSAKLQDEQFF	TGCAGTGCAAAACTTCAGGATGAGCAGTTCTTC
NA	TRBV7-6	once	TRBJ1-2	CASSPEGGAGTNYGYTF	TGTGCCAGCAGCCCAGAGGGGGGGGCAGGTACGAACTATGGCTACACCTTC
TRBD1	TRBV5-1	NA	TRBJ2-3	CASSYTTGLVDTQYF	TGCGCCAGCAGCTACACGACAGGGTTGGTGGATACGCAGTATTTT
TRBD2	TRBV15	NA	TRBJ2-5	CATAGGAQETQYF	TGTGCCACCGCCGGGGGGGCCCAAGAGACCCAGTACTTC
NA	TRBV6-1	NA	TRBJ1-5	CASSDQAAGWPQHF	TGTGCCAGCAGTGACCAGGCTGCCGGTTGGCCCCAGCATTTT